The entry that follows covers one T cell receptor beta chain sequence. This entry belongs to a study of blood T cell repertoires in COVID-19. Study-level background: T cells, B-cell-depleted T cells, or PBMCs provided the cDNA or gDNA that served as material.

The protocol was immunoSEQ multiplex PCR, while the TCRdb copy is restricted to in-frame clones and leaves out a portion. The sample consists of about 310,000 clones, roughly 91% of them appearing once. Cohort 3 donors were reported recovered after two negative PCRs, clearance, or symptom resolution. Germline V lookup: CDR1 KGHSH, CDR2 LQKENI. This CDR3 contains 14 residues. The V end lost 3 bases, the J end lost 4 bases, and 9 bases lay between the germline ends. The chain employs TRBV18 and TRBJ2-2, with D possibly being TRBD2 (6 bases). This TCR came from a woman younger than 45 who had recovered from COVID-19. The sequenced material came from PBMCs or T cells enriched from blood (not recorded which). DNA for the CDR3: TGTGCCAGCTCACCTCGTAGCGGCACCGGGGAGCTGTTTTTT. Its protein product is CASSPRSGTGELFF.